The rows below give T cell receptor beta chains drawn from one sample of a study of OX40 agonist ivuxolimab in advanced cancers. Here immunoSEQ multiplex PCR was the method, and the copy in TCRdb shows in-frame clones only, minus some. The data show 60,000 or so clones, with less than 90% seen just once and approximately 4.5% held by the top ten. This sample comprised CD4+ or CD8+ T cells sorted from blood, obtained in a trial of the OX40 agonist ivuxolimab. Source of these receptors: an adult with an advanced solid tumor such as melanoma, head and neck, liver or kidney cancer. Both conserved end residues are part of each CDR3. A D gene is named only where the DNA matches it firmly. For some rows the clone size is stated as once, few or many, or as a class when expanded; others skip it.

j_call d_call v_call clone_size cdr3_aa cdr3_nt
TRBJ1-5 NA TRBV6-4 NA CASSDSGGQQPQHF TGTGCCAGCAGTGACTCGGGGGGGCAACAGCCCCAGCATTTT
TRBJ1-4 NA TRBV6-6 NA CASSGRLETNEKLFF TGTGCCAGCAGTGGCCGACTTGAAACTAATGAAAAACTGTTTTTT
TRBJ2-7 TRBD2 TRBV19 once CASSIKREVSYEQYF TGTGCCAGTAGTATAAAGCGGGAGGTCTCCTACGAGCAGTACTTC
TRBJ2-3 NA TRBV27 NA CASSLPPDTQYF TGTGCCAGCAGTTTACCCCCAGATACGCAGTATTTT
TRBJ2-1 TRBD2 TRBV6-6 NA CASSYRGDNEQFF TGTGCCAGCAGTTACCGGGGGGACAATGAGCAGTTCTTC
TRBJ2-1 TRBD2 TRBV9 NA CASSPSMASGGKQFF TGTGCCAGCAGCCCCTCAATGGCTAGCGGGGGCAAGCAGTTCTTC
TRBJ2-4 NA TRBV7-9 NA CASSFYRLAKNIQYF TGTGCCAGCAGCTTCTACAGACTAGCCAAAAACATTCAGTACTTC
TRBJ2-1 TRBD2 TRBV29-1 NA CSVEGAGRVNEQFF TGCAGCGTTGAAGGGGCAGGGAGGGTCAATGAGCAGTTCTTC
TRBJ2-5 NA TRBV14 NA CASSQVPGPRTQYF TGTGCCAGCAGCCAAGTTCCCGGGCCCAGGACCCAGTACTTC
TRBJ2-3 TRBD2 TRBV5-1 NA CASRPGTSGRTDTQYF TGCGCCAGCAGACCCGGGACTAGCGGGAGGACCGATACGCAGTATTTT
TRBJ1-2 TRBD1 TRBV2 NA CASSEGGYRGTYGYTF TGTGCCAGCAGTGAAGGGGGGTACAGGGGCACATATGGCTACACCTTC
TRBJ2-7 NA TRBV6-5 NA CASKGMNSYEQYF TGTGCCAGCAAGGGGATGAATTCCTACGAGCAGTACTTC
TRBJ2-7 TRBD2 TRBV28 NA CASWGGDFRYEQYF TGTGCCAGTTGGGGGGGGGACTTCCGCTACGAGCAGTACTTC
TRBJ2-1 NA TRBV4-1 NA CASSQEGLGDRPYNEQFF TGCGCCAGCAGCCAAGAAGGATTAGGAGACAGGCCCTACAATGAGCAGTTCTTC
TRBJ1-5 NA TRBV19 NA CASRFARNQPQHF TGTGCCAGTAGGTTTGCCAGGAATCAGCCCCAGCATTTT
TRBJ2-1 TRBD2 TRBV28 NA CASSFATGSGRLIDEQFF TGTGCCAGCAGTTTCGCCACCGGGAGCGGGAGGTTAATCGATGAGCAGTTCTTC
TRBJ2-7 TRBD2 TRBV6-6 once CASRRLAGDYEQYF TGTGCCAGCAGGCGACTAGCGGGGGACTACGAGCAGTACTTC